Listed here are 27 T cell receptor beta chains from one sample, sequenced in a study of quantifying T cell responses using KT2 cells. Looking at the study overall: TCR alpha and beta constant-region primers primed reverse transcription of RNA.

Each cDNA got a UMI-containing oligo ligated at its 3' end. The first PCR ran 4 to 5 cycles with an equimolar RC1.1 and RC1.2 beta primer mix. From the UMI-ligation and nested PCR reads, TCRdb called clonotypes with MiXCR, one entry per CDR3 protein. This sample yields tens of thousands of distinct CDR3 sequences, of which 7.3% are seen a single time; about a sixth belongs to the top ten. The specimen was PBMCs spiked with cells of the T cell clone KT2. The receptors originated from a human donor.

The rearrangement links TRBV9 to TRBJ2-3; D is unresolved. Germline V gene lookup returns CDR1 SGDLS and CDR2 YYNGEE. Trimming removed 4 bases from V and 1 base from J, with 13 bases in between. The CDR3 runs 15 residues. The DNA of the CDR3 is TGTGCCAGCAGCCTTGACATTTACCGCACAGATACGCAGTATTTT. Residues: CASSLDIYRTDTQYF.

This sequence joins TRBV7-2 and TRBJ1-1, with 7 bases aligning to TRBD1. The CDR3 has 17 amino acids. The V segment lost 3 bases and the J segment 6 bases; nucleotides outside the gene matches: 16. CDR1 SGHTA and CDR2 FQGNSA come from the germline V gene. The DNA for the CDR3 is TGTGCCAGCAGCTTCCCCCCCAGGACAGGAGCCTTGGCTGAAGCTTTCTTT. It is translated as CASSFPPRTGALAEAFF.

This clonotype was counted a few times. The V gene is TRBV12-3 or TRBV12-4, the J gene TRBJ2-3, with 12 bases aligning to TRBD2. The CDR3 contains 14 residues. With 6 bases clipped from V and 4 bases from J, the junction kept 2 bases outside the gene matches. The CDR3 DNA is TGTGCCAGCAGGACTAGCGGGAGCCCAGATACGCAGTATTTT. Residues: CASRTSGSPDTQYF.

This clonotype was observed many times. The CDR3 sequence is CATSRIPSRSYTDTQYF. CDR3 DNA: TGTGCCACCAGCAGAATACCCTCTAGATCGTACACAGATACGCAGTATTTT. The V and J genes are TRBV15 and TRBJ2-3; D remains unclear. The germline gives CDR1 LNHNV, CDR2 YYDKDF (reference sequence). The V and J ends lost 2 bases and 2 bases respectively, with 17 bases between them. CDR3 length equals 17 residues.

This clonotype was seen at least ten times. The chain links TRBV6-5 to TRBJ1-2, with 8 bases matching TRBD1. Germline values: CDR1 MNHEY, CDR2 SVGAGI. This CDR3 spans 16 amino acids. Trimming removed 0 bases from V and 6 bases from J; junction bases left unmatched: 9. The CDR3 nucleotides are TGTGCCAGCAGTTACTCGATATCAGGGGGCAATAATGGCTACACCTTC. Protein product: CASSYSISGGNNGYTF.

The table lists this clonotype with a few counts. The chain couples TRBV2 to TRBJ2-3; D is possibly TRBD1 or TRBD2 (5 bases each). This CDR3 contains 15 residues. Germline V CDR1 and CDR2: SNHLY, FYNNEI. V was shortened by 8 bases and J by 4 bases, with 19 bases between the two germline ends. CDR3 DNA: TGTGCCAGCCGTTTTAGGCAGGGAGTTCCAGATACGCAGTATTTT. Amino acid sequence: CASRFRQGVPDTQYF.

This clonotype was found many times. The gene calls are TRBV6-2 or TRBV6-3 and TRBJ2-1; the D gene is possibly TRBD1 (5 bases). There are 16 residues in the CDR3. V lost 6 bases and J lost 8, with 23 bases in between. CDR1 is MNHEY and CDR2 is SVGEGT in the germline V gene. The CDR3 loop is CASRPLGQGTFYEQFF. CDR3 bases: TGTGCCAGCAGACCGCTGGGGCAGGGCACGTTCTATGAGCAGTTCTTC.

The rearrangement links TRBV12-3 or TRBV12-4 to TRBJ2-1; TRBD2 agrees at 13 bases. Germline trimming cut 6 bases from V and 6 bases from J; bases unmatched to any gene: 5. The CDR3 consists of 15 residues. The CDR3 here is CASRTGTSGTNEQFF. As DNA, the CDR3 is TGTGCCAGCAGAACCGGGACTAGCGGGACCAATGAGCAGTTCTTC.

The V and J genes are TRBV6-1 and TRBJ1-5; no reliable D call. V gave up 8 bases and J gave up 3 bases, with 14 bases separating them. This CDR3 is 14 amino acids long. Germline CDR1 is MNHNS and CDR2 is SASEGT. The CDR3 reads CASQAGRNNQPQHF. In DNA form, the CDR3 reads TGTGCCAGCCAGGCGGGGAGAAACAATCAGCCCCAGCATTTT.

This clonotype was seen many times. The gene calls are TRBV6-5 and TRBJ1-6; D possibly corresponds to TRBD1 (6 bases). Germline V gene lookup returns CDR1 MNHEY and CDR2 SVGAGI. Trimming took 5 bases from V and 7 from J, leaving 15 bases between them. CDR3 length: 15 amino acids. CDR3 sequence (DNA): TGTGCCAGCAGTGCAATTCAGGGGAGGAATTCACCCCTCCACTTT. Its translation: CASSAIQGRNSPLHF.

This chain joins TRBV9 and TRBJ2-3; TRBD2 matches at 7 bases. V shed 1 base and J 1 base; nucleotides not matched to a gene: 3. This CDR3 has 15 amino acids. Germline loops: CDR1 SGDLS, CDR2 YYNGEE. The CDR3, as DNA: TGTGCCAGCAGCGTAATGGCGGGGGGCACAGATACGCAGTATTTT. This codes for CASSVMAGGTDTQYF.

This clonotype was picked up a small number of times. This chain connects TRBV18 to TRBJ1-1, with 7 bases lining up with TRBD1. The CDR3 totals 16 residues. Looked up from germline, CDR1 is KGHSH and CDR2 is LQKENI. Trimming removed 6 bases from V and 2 bases from J; junction bases left unmatched: 12. CDR3 coding DNA: TGTGCCAGCTCGCCAGGGGGGCAGGGAGGCAACACTGAAGCTTTCTTT. Translated, it gives CASSPGGQGGNTEAFF. Complete variable domain (other parts from reference TRBV18 and TRBJ1-1): NAGVMQNPRHLVRRRGQEARLRCSPMKGHSHVYWYRQLPEEGLKFMVYLQKENIIDESGMPKERFSAEFPKEGPSILRIQQVVRGDSAAYFCASSPGGQGGNTEAFFGQGTRLTVV.

This clonotype is medium-sized. The chain joins TRBV6-2 or TRBV6-3 to TRBJ2-6, with TRBD2 as a possible D gene (5 bases). The V and J ends lost 2 bases and 0 bases respectively, with 5 bases between them. CDR3 length: 15 residues. Germline CDR1 and CDR2: MNHEY and SVGEGT. CDR3 sequence: CASSYRDSGANVLTF. The CDR3 DNA sequence: TGTGCCAGCAGTTACCGGGACTCTGGGGCCAACGTCCTGACTTTC.

V gene TRBV20-1 combines with J gene TRBJ2-7; D is possibly TRBD1 (7 bases). In germline, CDR1 is DFQATT, CDR2 SNEGSKA (reference sequence). Trimming stripped 2 bases from V and 3 bases from J, with 11 bases between. CDR3 size: 13 residues. The CDR3 loop is CSARRQGGYEQYF. Written as DNA, the CDR3 is TGCAGTGCTAGACGCCAGGGGGGCTACGAGCAGTACTTC.

V is TRBV19 and J is TRBJ2-3; tentatively, D is TRBD2 (6 bases). The CDR3 runs to 15 residues. The germline V gene has CDR1 LNHDA and CDR2 SQIVND (reference sequence). Trimming shortened V by 7 bases and J by 0 bases, and 14 bases separated the two germline ends. CDR3 protein: CASTAVAASTDTQYF. The CDR3 nucleotides are TGTGCCAGTACCGCCGTAGCGGCTAGCACAGATACGCAGTATTTT. Combining the CDR3 with reference TRBV19 and TRBJ2-3 gives the whole variable domain DGGITQSPKYLFRKEGQNVTLSCEQNLNHDAMYWYRQDPGQGLRLIYYSQIVNDFQKGDIAEGYSVSREKKESFPLTVTSAQKNPTAFYLCASTAVAASTDTQYFGPGTRLTVL.

This clonotype was picked up many times. This chain links TRBV6-5 with TRBJ1-1; D call uncertain. V lost 7 bases and J lost 0, with 12 bases in between. The CDR3 runs to 14 residues. Germline assignment: CDR1 MNHEY and CDR2 SVGAGI. This CDR3 is CASTDGVMNTEAFF. DNA of the CDR3: TGTGCCAGCACTGATGGGGTTATGAACACTGAAGCTTTCTTT.

CDR3 region: CASTTRALYEQYF. CDR3 nucleotide sequence: TGTGCCAGCACGACCAGGGCCTTGTACGAGCAGTACTTC. The rearrangement uses TRBV2 and TRBJ2-7; D might be TRBD1 (5 bases). Looked up from germline, CDR1 is SNHLY and CDR2 is FYNNEI. The CDR3 spans 13 residues. Trimming shortened V by 7 bases and J by 4 bases, and 14 bases separated the two germline ends.

This clonotype came up many times. The V gene is TRBV7-2, the J gene TRBJ2-5; 9 bases map to TRBD2. The V and J ends lost 2 bases and 5 bases, in that order; junction bases with no gene match: 9. This CDR3 has 16 amino acids. Germline CDR1 is SGHTA and CDR2 is FQGNSA. The CDR3 is CASSLRSGRPPETQYF. CDR3 nucleotide sequence: TGTGCCAGCAGCTTAAGGAGCGGGAGGCCCCCCGAGACCCAGTACTTC.

This clonotype has ten or more counts. The chain couples TRBV7-2 to TRBJ2-5; D is perhaps TRBD1 (6 bases). The CDR3 spans 14 residues. Germline V gene sequence: CDR1 SGHTA, CDR2 FQGNSA. The ends were cut back, 6 bases at V and 3 bases at J, with 14 bases in the middle. CDR3 in amino acids: CASRHRVREETQYF. The CDR3 DNA sequence: TGTGCCAGCAGACACAGGGTCCGGGAAGAGACCCAGTACTTC. Full variable domain (rest looked up from reference TRBV7-2 and TRBJ2-5): GAGVSQSPSNKVTEKGKDVELRCDPISGHTALYWYRQSLGQGLEFLIYFQGNSAPDKSGLPSDRFSAERTGGSVSTLTIQRTQQEDSAVYLCASRHRVREETQYFGPGTRLLVL.

The chain couples TRBV11-2 to TRBJ1-2, with D possibly matching TRBD1 (5 bases). CDR3 length: 14 residues. Germline lookup yields CDR1 SGHAT and CDR2 FQNNGV. V lost 7 bases and J lost 2, with 14 bases in between. CDR3 region: CASTPVWGNYGYTF. Here the CDR3 DNA reads TGTGCCAGCACCCCAGTATGGGGGAACTATGGCTACACCTTC.

This clonotype has at least ten counts. This chain connects TRBV14 to TRBJ1-2; D unclear. V was clipped by 1 base and J by 5 bases, with 8 bases between them. The CDR3 extends over 13 amino acids. The germline V gene encodes CDR1 SGHDN and CDR2 FVKESK. CDR3 protein: CASSQVGPYGYTF. The CDR3 bases are TGTGCCAGCAGCCAAGTCGGACCTTATGGCTACACCTTC.

This clonotype was seen at least ten times. This chain uses TRBV20-1 with TRBJ2-5; no firm D call. The germline V and J ends were trimmed by 4 bases and 5 bases, with 11 bases remaining between them. Per the germline V gene, CDR1 is DFQATT and CDR2 is SNEGSKA (reference sequence). The CDR3 contains 12 residues. The CDR3 sequence is CSAIGVHETQYF. The CDR3 bases are TGCAGTGCTATTGGAGTTCACGAGACCCAGTACTTC.

By frequency in the sample, this clonotype is medium-sized. This chain uses TRBV30 with TRBJ1-2, with a tentative D call TRBD1 (6 bases). V was pared by 2 bases and J by 4 bases, with 11 bases between. CDR3 size: 13 residues. CDR1 and CDR2 from the germline V gene are GTSNPN and SVGIG (reference sequence). CDR3: CAWSRTALYGYTF. Here the CDR3 DNA reads TGTGCCTGGAGTAGGACAGCGCTCTATGGCTACACCTTC.

This clonotype was detected ten times or more. The chain joins TRBV11-2 to TRBJ2-7, with a possible D match to TRBD2 (6 bases). The CDR3 totals 13 residues. Germline V gene lookup returns CDR1 SGHAT and CDR2 FQNNGV. V lost 1 base to trimming and J lost 6 bases, with 10 bases between them. CDR3 sequence: CASSLGGVGEQYF. CDR3 bases: TGTGCCAGCAGCTTAGGGGGGGTTGGCGAGCAGTACTTC. The whole variable domain, filled in from reference TRBV11-2 and TRBJ2-7, reads EAGVAQSPRYKIIEKRQSVAFWCNPISGHATLYWYQQILGQGPKLLIQFQNNGVVDDSQLPKDRFSAERLKGVDSTLKIQPAKLEDSAVYLCASSLGGVGEQYFGPGTRLTVT.

The chain carries TRBV7-8 and TRBJ2-2; 10 positions agree with TRBD2. V was pared by 1 base and J by 5 bases, with 1 base of the junction left unmatched. Germline lookup yields CDR1 SGHVS and CDR2 FQNEAQ. This CDR3 has 15 residues. CDR3 protein: CASSLGTSGTGELFF. The CDR3 region has the DNA TGTGCCAGCAGCTTAGGGACTAGCGGAACCGGGGAGCTGTTTTTT.

This clonotype was recorded many times. The genes are TRBV9 and TRBJ2-3; D uncertain. CDR1 and CDR2 from the germline V gene are SGDLS and YYNGEE. V gave up 0 bases and J gave up 2 bases, with 4 bases separating them. There are 13 residues in the CDR3. The CDR3 nucleotides are TGTGCCAGCAGCGTAGGGACCACAGATACGCAGTATTTT. It is translated as CASSVGTTDTQYF.

Ten or more counts support this clonotype. The rearrangement uses TRBV20-1 and TRBJ1-5; D may be TRBD1 (6 bases). Germline lookup yields CDR1 DFQATT and CDR2 SNEGSKA (reference sequence). V lost 3 bases and J 7 bases, leaving 22 bases between the germline ends. The length of the CDR3 is 16 residues. The CDR3, as DNA: TGCAGTGCTAGTCTGGGGGGCGGCCAGGTAAGACAGCCCCAGCATTTT. This sequence encodes CSASLGGGQVRQPQHF.